A selection of T cell receptor beta chains follows, all from one sample in a study of shared clonotypes between healthy human individuals. The protocol was immunoSEQ multiplex PCR, while the TCRdb copy is restricted to in-frame clones and leaves out a portion. The sample lists about 2.5 million clones, 80% to 95% occurring once. The sequencing sample was made of naive CD4+ T cells from PBMCs. Every receptor here comes from a man aged 18 to 30 in good health. Some clones in this sample may be carry-over from other donors' samples. Both conserved end residues are part of each CDR3. D genes are given only for firm matches. Only some rows state a clone size, as once, few, many or a class for expanded clones.

abundance	v_gene	j_gene	d_gene	CDR3aa	CDR3nt
-	TRBV2	TRBJ1-6	-	CASSGDSPLHF	TGTGCCAGCAGCGGGGATTCACCCCTCCACTTT
once	TRBV14	TRBJ1-2	-	CASSRVQQLGYGYTF	TGTGCCAGCAGCCGCGTCCAGCAGCTCGGCTATGGCTACACCTTC
once	TRBV27	TRBJ2-1	-	CASGSRSSYNEQFF	TGTGCCAGCGGGTCACGCTCCTCCTACAATGAGCAGTTCTTC
-	TRBV28	TRBJ2-2	-	CASSLLDTGELFF	TGTGCCAGCAGTTTACTAGACACCGGGGAGCTGTTTTTT
-	TRBV28	TRBJ2-3	-	CASSFGDTQYF	TGTGCCAGCAGTTTTGGGGATACGCAGTATTTT
-	TRBV4-3	TRBJ1-3	-	CASSLQRGGGNTIYF	TGCGCCAGCAGCCTGCAAAGGGGTGGTGGAAACACCATATATTTT
-	TRBV2	TRBJ1-2	-	CASSEISPEIYGYTF	TGTGCCAGCAGTGAAATTTCGCCAGAAATCTATGGCTACACCTTC
-	TRBV7-3	TRBJ2-6	-	CASSSSGSGANVLTF	TGTGCCAGCAGCTCATCAGGGTCTGGGGCCAACGTCCTGACTTTC
-	TRBV28	TRBJ1-2	TRBD1	CASSRQGGYTF	TGTGCCAGCAGTCGACAGGGGGGCTACACCTTC
few	TRBV5-1	TRBJ1-5	-	CASSWGSNQPQHF	TGCGCCAGCAGTTGGGGTAGCAATCAGCCCCAGCATTTT
-	TRBV10-3	TRBJ2-7	TRBD2	CAISPSSGTYEQYF	TGTGCCATCAGTCCCAGTAGCGGGACCTACGAGCAGTACTTC
-	TRBV7-6	TRBJ1-4	-	CASSSRPGEKLFF	TGTGCCAGCAGCTCCCGGCCGGGTGAAAAACTGTTTTTT
-	TRBV5-1	TRBJ2-2	TRBD2	CASSSGTTNTGELFF	TGCGCCAGCAGTAGCGGGACGACAAACACCGGGGAGCTGTTTTTT
-	TRBV5-4	TRBJ2-1	TRBD1	CASSLLATGAPPAFF	TGTGCCAGCAGCTTGCTCGCGACAGGGGCCCCGCCGGCGTTCTTC
-	TRBV6-5	TRBJ1-6	-	CASSYSSGVRNSPLHF	TGTGCCAGCAGTTACTCCTCAGGGGTTCGAAATTCACCCCTCCACTTT
-	TRBV28	TRBJ1-1	-	CASGGGRNTEAFF	TGTGCCAGTGGGGGGGGAAGGAACACTGAAGCTTTCTTT
-	TRBV5-1	TRBJ2-3	-	CASSSDPRAPGEDTQYF	TGCGCCAGCAGCAGTGACCCCCGGGCCCCGGGGGAAGATACGCAGTATTTT
-	TRBV5-1	TRBJ1-5	-	CASSSGQPGEPQHF	TGCGCCAGCAGCTCCGGACAGCCCGGTGAGCCCCAGCATTTT
-	TRBV5-1	TRBJ1-6	-	CASSLASVQGSPLHF	TGCGCCAGCAGCTTGGCCTCCGTGCAAGGTTCACCCCTCCACTTT
-	TRBV25-1	TRBJ1-5	-	CASSDGGLHQPQHF	TGTGCCAGCAGTGATGGGGGCCTACATCAGCCCCAGCATTTT
-	TRBV4-3	TRBJ2-1	-	CASSQEISGSSYNEQFF	TGCGCCAGCAGCCAAGAAATCTCAGGGAGCTCCTACAATGAGCAGTTCTTC
once	TRBV12-2	TRBJ2-2	-	CASRSRGLAGGLTGELFF	TGTGCAAGTCGCTCGCGGGGACTAGCGGGAGGTCTCACCGGGGAGCTGTTTTTT
few	TRBV14	TRBJ1-5	-	CASSQANQPQHF	TGTGCCAGCAGCCAAGCCAATCAGCCCCAGCATTTT
-	TRBV27	TRBJ1-1	-	CASSPIGGRVEAFF	TGTGCCAGCAGTCCTATCGGGGGGCGGGTAGAAGCTTTCTTT
-	TRBV7-2	TRBJ2-1	TRBD2	CASSSNIIREGLYYEQFF	TGTGCCAGCAGCTCAAACATAATACGGGAGGGCCTGTACTATGAGCAGTTCTTC
-	TRBV7-6	TRBJ2-7	TRBD1	CASSLGRDRVAYEQYF	TGTGCCAGCAGCTTGGGTCGGGACAGGGTCGCCTACGAGCAGTACTTC
-	TRBV14	TRBJ1-2	-	CASSQGRTANYGYTF	TGTGCCAGCAGCCAAGGCCGGACAGCGAACTATGGCTACACCTTC
few	TRBV30	TRBJ1-1	TRBD1	CAWSWGTAGSTEAFF	TGTGCCTGGAGTTGGGGGACAGCCGGGAGCACTGAAGCTTTCTTT
-	TRBV18	TRBJ2-2	TRBD2	CASSPSTSGRATGELFF	TGTGCCAGCTCACCAAGCACAAGCGGGAGGGCGACCGGGGAGCTGTTTTTT
-	TRBV28	TRBJ2-1	-	CASSSLYNEQFF	TGTGCCAGCTCTTCACTCTACAATGAGCAGTTCTTC
-	TRBV5-1	TRBJ2-3	TRBD2	CASSPGLAGGTDTQYF	TGCGCCAGCAGCCCGGGACTAGCGGGAGGTACAGATACGCAGTATTTT
-	TRBV6-5	TRBJ2-3	TRBD2	CASRAPSGRTDTQYF	TGTGCCAGCAGGGCTCCTAGCGGGAGAACAGATACGCAGTATTTT
-	TRBV18	TRBJ2-5	-	CASSRSSGQETQYF	TGTGCCAGCTCACGTTCCAGCGGCCAAGAGACCCAGTACTTC
-	TRBV5-1	TRBJ2-1	TRBD1	CASGASGQGGEQFF	TGCGCCAGCGGGGCTTCAGGACAGGGCGGTGAGCAGTTCTTC
-	TRBV14	TRBJ2-2	TRBD2	CASSLLYPRLAGGRTGELFF	TGTGCCAGCAGCCTCCTATATCCGAGACTAGCGGGAGGTCGAACCGGGGAGCTGTTTTTT
-	TRBV11-3	TRBJ1-1	TRBD1	CASSLGTGWGSTEAFF	TGTGCCAGCAGCCTGGGGACAGGGTGGGGGAGCACTGAAGCTTTCTTT
-	TRBV2	TRBJ2-7	-	CASVTPSYEQYF	TGTGCCAGCGTGACACCTTCCTACGAGCAGTACTTC
-	TRBV11-3	TRBJ2-1	-	CASSFREWTEQFF	TGTGCCAGCAGCTTTAGAGAGTGGACTGAGCAGTTCTTC
-	TRBV7-2	TRBJ2-7	TRBD2	CASSFLPTSGRYEQYF	TGTGCCAGCAGCTTTCTACCCACTAGCGGGAGGTACGAGCAGTACTTC
-	TRBV5-6	TRBJ1-1	-	CASSLQGFEVGSRNTEAFF	TGTGCCAGCAGCCTGCAGGGTTTCGAGGTTGGGTCGCGGAACACTGAAGCTTTCTTT
few	TRBV2	TRBJ1-5	TRBD1	CASSEGTGVVQPQHF	TGTGCCAGCAGTGAAGGGACAGGGGTGGTGCAGCCCCAGCATTTT
-	TRBV18	TRBJ2-3	-	CASSPWDRDTQYF	TGTGCCAGCTCACCTTGGGATCGAGATACGCAGTATTTT
few	TRBV10-1	TRBJ1-1	-	CASSERRGREYTEAFF	TGCGCCAGCAGTGAGCGGAGGGGCAGAGAGTACACTGAAGCTTTCTTT
-	TRBV29-1	TRBJ1-4	-	CSVGGAPYEKLFF	TGCAGCGTAGGGGGGGCGCCTTATGAAAAACTGTTTTTT
-	TRBV5-6	TRBJ2-2	-	CASSLLGPTGELFF	TGTGCCAGCAGCTTGCTGGGCCCGACCGGGGAGCTGTTTTTT
-	TRBV27	TRBJ2-7	TRBD1	CASSFLSGQGTHEQYF	TGTGCCAGCAGTTTCCTATCGGGACAGGGTACCCACGAGCAGTACTTC